This TCR beta chain was observed in a study of CXCR3-negative and CXCR3-positive naive CD8 T cells. Study in general: The libraries yielded about 150 million TRB reads, about 1.5 +/- 0.3 million each.

As concerns this clonotype: The antigen is unknown.

The naive CD8+ gate required CD45RO-CCR7+CD27+CD95- phenotype. Per germline, CDR1 DFQATT and CDR2 SNEGSKA (reference sequence). The CDR3 spans 13 residues. Study-wide results and limits: Compared with CXCR3-negative naive cells, CXCR3-positive naive cells showed more hydrophobic TRB CDR3s. High diversity, comparable across both naive subsets, contrasted with much lower diversity in memory CD8+ cells. TRBV-TRBJ usage was alike in naive CXCR3-negative and CXCR3-positive cells but differed in memory cells.

UMI-tagged TRB cDNA libraries were built via 5' RACE. TCRdb re-called the 5' RACE reads and gives one entry per CDR3 protein, without DNA. The listing contains approximately 140,000 distinct CDR3 sequences. The sample was naive CXCR3+ CD8+ T cells from blood. Subset described: CD45RO-CCR7+CD27+CD95- naive CD8+ T cells expressing CXCR3 (TNR3+). The chain recombines TRBV20-1 with TRBJ2-7; TCRdb's D call of TRBD1 is untestable without DNA. The TCR comes from a human donor in good health. Some clones in this sample may be carry-over from other donors' samples. CDR3 region: CSARGTSDYEQYF.